This entry lists 22 T cell receptor beta chains sequenced from one sample in a study of blood T cells in healthy people across ages. Primers used in a second PCR of about 7 to 11 cycles were a sample-barcoded 5' primer and a J-beta primer mix. TCRdb called the 5' RACE reads again in MiXCR, with one record for every CDR3 protein. The sample contains just over 1 million distinct CDR3 sequences, 45% of which appear only once. The material sequenced was blood. The receptor set was obtained from a woman aged 55-69 years in good health.

The chain uses TRBV20-1 and TRBJ1-2; D might be TRBD1 (5 bases). The CDR3 contains 12 residues. The germline gives CDR1 DFQATT, CDR2 SNEGSKA (reference sequence). The V and J ends lost 6 bases and 7 bases respectively, with 15 bases between them. The CDR3 loop reads CSAREGRAGYTF. The CDR3 region has the DNA TGCAGTGCCCGAGAGGGCAGGGCTGGCTACACCTTC.

The chain carries TRBV20-1 and TRBJ2-1, with TRBD2 matching over 16 bases. Per the germline V gene, CDR1 is DFQATT and CDR2 is SNEGSKA (reference sequence). The CDR3 is made up of 16 amino acids. The ends lost 2 bases at V and 6 bases at J; junction bases unmatched: 4. The CDR3 DNA sequence: TGCAGTGCTAGATCCGGGACTAGCGGGAGGGCCAATGAGCAGTTCTTC. Protein product: CSARSGTSGRANEQFF.

The rearrangement joins TRBV21-1 to TRBJ2-3; TRBD2 is the table's D call, not checked against the DNA. TRBV21-1 is tagged as a pseudogene. The CDR3 is 22 amino acids. The CDR3 is CASSKAIFQGLGLAPSTDTQYF. CDR3 sequence (DNA): TGTGCCAGCAGCAAAGCGATTTTCCAAGGTCTGGGGCTAGCCCCTAGCACAGATACGCAGTATTTT.

The V call is TRBV20-1, the J call TRBJ1-1, with D possibly matching TRBD1 (5 bases). The CDR3 length is 14 residues. Per germline, CDR1 DFQATT and CDR2 SNEGSKA (reference sequence). Trimming left V 5 bases short and J 0 bases short, with 13 bases between. The CDR3 DNA is TGCAGTGCTCTGACAGACGACATGAACACTGAAGCTTTCTTT. Amino acid sequence: CSALTDDMNTEAFF.

For the CDR3, the DNA is TGCAGCGCCACCGAGCGGGGGTACAATGAGCAGTTCTTC. Translating gives CSATERGYNEQFF. The J gene is TRBJ2-1, the V gene TRBV29-1; 8 bases fit TRBD2. This CDR3 is 13 amino acids long. Trimming removed 7 bases from V and 4 bases from J; junction bases left unmatched: 6. Germline values: CDR1 SQVTM, CDR2 ANQGSEA.

The chain's CDR3 is CASSSRDRGLYEQYF. The CDR3 DNA reads as TGTGCCAGCAGTTCCCGGGACAGGGGGCTGTACGAGCAGTACTTC. The chain carries TRBV27 and TRBJ2-7; 12 bases map to TRBD1. Germline V gene lookup returns CDR1 MNHEY and CDR2 SMNVEV (reference sequence). The CDR3 contains 15 residues. V lost 4 bases and J lost 4; bases outside the gene matches: 5.

This clonotype was detected once. Just one base apart from a much larger clone, this may be a read error. The genes are TRBV27 and TRBJ2-7; perhaps TRBD2 as D (6 bases). This CDR3 is 12 amino acids long. The germline V gene encodes CDR1 MNHEY and CDR2 SMNVEV (reference sequence). This CDR3 reads CASSLKGPPGDF. The CDR3 nucleotides read TGTGCCAGCAGTTTAAAGGGGCCACCGGGGGACTTC.

V is TRBV20-1 and J is TRBJ2-7, with D possibly matching TRBD1 (6 bases). The CDR3 is 11 residues long. The germline CDR1 and CDR2 sequences are DFQATT and SNEGSKA (reference sequence). The CDR3 region is CSGYLNRDQYF. CDR3 nucleotide sequence: TGCAGCGGCTACTTGAACAGGGATCAGTACTTC.

Ten or more counts support this clonotype. The rearrangement links TRBV10-3 to TRBJ2-5; D is ambiguous. The V gene's germline CDR1 is ENHRY and CDR2 SYGVKD. This CDR3 contains 12 residues. Trimming stripped 0 bases from V and 5 bases from J, with 4 bases between. The CDR3 DNA sequence: TGTGCCATCAGTGAGTCGAGGGAGACCCAGTACTTC. Its protein product is CAISESRETQYF.

A note on this clonotype: One end of the junction fails to match germline, which may point to a read error. This chain connects TRBV5-1 to TRBJ2-1, with D maybe TRBD2 (6 bases). CDR1 is SGHRS, CDR2 YFSETQ, per germline. This CDR3 region has 15 residues. CDR3 nucleotide sequence: TGCGCCAGCAACTTGGTAGCGGCACTATCCAATGAGCAGTTCTTC. Its translation: CASNLVAALSNEQFF. The whole variable domain, remainder taken from reference TRBV5-1 and TRBJ2-1, is KAGVTQTPRYLIKTRGQQVTLSCSPISGHRSVSWYQQTPGQGLQFLFEYFSETQRNKGNFPGRFSGRQFSNSRSEMNVSTLELGDSALYLCASNLVAALSNEQFFGPGTRLTVL.

As regards this clonotype: At one end, the junction sequence differs from germline, possibly due to a read error. The rearrangement joins TRBV20-1 to TRBJ2-5; D is unresolved. The J call may be mistaken, given a closer DNA end match to TRBJ2-7. This CDR3 has 14 residues. Germline assignment: CDR1 DFQATT and CDR2 SNEGSKA (reference sequence). The CDR3: CNARTAGHVGEQYF. The CDR3 nucleotides are TGCAATGCTAGGACGGCAGGCCACGTGGGCGAGCAGTACTTC.

The table lists this clonotype with a few counts. The chain joins TRBV6-4 to TRBJ2-3; the D gene is possibly TRBD2 (5 bases). The CDR3 is 13 amino acids. Trimming removed 3 bases from V and 4 bases from J, with 8 bases in between. The germline V gene encodes CDR1 MRHNA and CDR2 SNTAGT. This chain's CDR3 is CASSERASDTQYF. The CDR3 DNA sequence: TGTGCCAGCAGTGAGAGGGCCTCAGATACGCAGTATTTT.

J is TRBJ2-7 and V is TRBV5-8, with D unresolved. The CDR3 covers 11 residues. The V end was cut by 4 bases, the J end by 5 bases, with 7 bases between. The germline V gene encodes CDR1 SGHTS and CDR2 YDEGEE. The CDR3 protein is CASSPMDEQYF. The DNA of the CDR3 is TGTGCCAGCAGCCCAATGGACGAGCAGTACTTC. The whole variable domain, remainder taken from reference TRBV5-8 and TRBJ2-7, is EAGVTQSPTHLIKTRGQQATLRCSPISGHTSVYWYQQALGLGLQFLLWYDEGEERNRGNFPPRFSGRQFPNYSSELNVNALELEDSALYLCASSPMDEQYFGPGTRLTVT.

This chain joins TRBV12-3 or TRBV12-4 and TRBJ2-7; 8 positions agree with TRBD1. CDR3 length: 15 residues. Trimming cost V 4 bases and J 1 base; bases outside gene matches: 6. CDR3 in DNA: TGTGCCAGCAGTTCAGCGGACAGGGTATCCTACGAGCAGTACTTC. It translates to CASSSADRVSYEQYF.

Notes on this clonotype: One end of the junction is discordant with germline, which a read error may explain. This chain links TRBV6-4 with TRBJ1-6; D not resolved. The CDR3 runs to 13 residues. From germline, CDR1 is MRHNA and CDR2 SNTAGT. CDR3 sequence (DNA): TGTACCAGCAGTGTAGAGAGTGAATCACCCCTCCACTTT. The encoded protein is CTSSVESESPLHF.

The sample holds a few counts of this clonotype. The CDR3 sequence is CASSLVAEVGEQYF. Written as DNA, the CDR3 is TGTGCCAGCAGCTTAGTAGCGGAGGTGGGGGAGCAGTACTTC. The chain uses TRBV7-6 and TRBJ2-5; D may be TRBD2 (6 bases). This CDR3 contains 14 residues. The germline V gene encodes CDR1 SGHVS and CDR2 FNYEAQ. With 1 base removed from V and 11 bases from J, the gap between germline ends came to 17 bases. Full variable domain (rest looked up from reference TRBV7-6 and TRBJ2-5): GAGVSQSPRYKVTKRGQDVALRCDPISGHVSLYWYRQALGQGPEFLTYFNYEAQQDKSGLPNDRFSAERPEGSISTLTIQRTEQRDSAMYRCASSLVAEVGEQYFGPGTRLLVL.

The V call is TRBV27, the J call TRBJ2-5; 8 bases are a match to TRBD2. The ends lost 5 bases at V and 5 bases at J; junction bases unmatched: 13. CDR3 length: 16 residues. Germline CDR1 reads MNHEY; CDR2 reads SMNVEV (reference sequence). CDR3 in DNA: TGTGCCAGCAGTGTTTGGGTTAGCGGGATTGGGGAGACCCAGTACTTC. This encodes CASSVWVSGIGETQYF.

The chain carries TRBV12-3 or TRBV12-4 and TRBJ2-5; 10 bases agree with TRBD2. The V segment lost 3 bases and the J segment 0 bases; nucleotides outside the gene matches: 4. CDR3 length: 16 amino acids. DNA of the CDR3: TGTGCCAGCAGTTTGACTAGCGGGTTGTACCAAGAGACCCAGTACTTC. Translated, it gives CASSLTSGLYQETQYF.

This clonotype was seen repeatedly, ten times or more. The rearrangement uses TRBV20-1 and TRBJ1-1, with 9 nucleotides matching TRBD1. Looked up from germline, CDR1 is DFQATT and CDR2 is SNEGSKA (reference sequence). This CDR3 contains 13 residues. The V gene end was trimmed by 6 bases and the J gene end by 6 bases; junction bases not matched to a gene: 8. In DNA, the CDR3 is TGCAGTGCGGCGGGACAGGGTCTGTCTGAAGCTTTCTTT. It encodes CSAAGQGLSEAFF.

The chain joins TRBV29-1 to TRBJ2-5; 11 nucleotides match TRBD1. Germline V gene sequence: CDR1 SQVTM, CDR2 ANQGSEA. The V and J ends lost 7 bases and 11 bases, in that order; junction bases with no gene match: 9. This CDR3 has 12 amino acids. CDR3 DNA: TGCAGCGCTTGGACAGGGGGCTGGGAGCAGTACTTC. Protein: CSAWTGGWEQYF.

The chain carries TRBV11-1 and TRBJ2-7; TRBD1 is a possible D gene (5 bases). The length of the CDR3 is 15 residues. Trimming took 0 bases from V and 2 from J, leaving 11 bases between them. Germline CDR1 and CDR2: SGHAT and FQDESV (reference sequence). The CDR3 region has the DNA TGTGCCAGCAGCTTAGCAGGGGCACAGGCCTACGAGCAGTACTTC. Translation: CASSLAGAQAYEQYF.

This clonotype was detected only a few times. V is TRBV9 and J is TRBJ2-3, with D hard to call. V lost 0 bases and J lost 6, with 8 bases in between. This CDR3 is 13 amino acids long. In germline, CDR1 is SGDLS, CDR2 YYNGEE. CDR3 bases: TGTGCCAGCAGCGTAGGGGAATGGGATACGCAGTATTTT. Its protein product is CASSVGEWDTQYF.